This TCR beta chain was captured in a study of shared clonotypes between healthy human individuals. Study-level findings and limits: Compared with clonotypes that all four donors shared, non-shared clonotypes had lower generation probabilities. Rarefaction demonstrated incomplete sorted-subset sequencing despite large depth.

Some clones are missing from TCRdb's copy, which holds only in-frame ones; the method was immunoSEQ multiplex PCR. The repertoire holds around 2.1 million clones, with under 95% as singletons. Germline V gives CDR1 SGHAT, CDR2 FQNNGV. The junction had 7 bases not matched to a gene; V was cut back by 2 bases and J by 7 bases. The CDR3 sequence is 16 residues long. Terminally differentiated effector memory CD45RA+ cells were left out of the naive CD8 fraction, which was CD45RO-negative and positively selected for CCR7. Of note for this clone: Its antigen is still unknown.

This receptor was taken from a man younger than 30 in good health. Some clones in this sample may be carry-over from other donors' samples. The sample comprised naive CD8+ T cells from PBMCs. The chain links TRBV11-2 to TRBJ2-1, with 11 bases matching TRBD2. The CDR3 nucleotides are TGTGCCAGCAGCTTACTCTTTGGACTAGCGGGTAATGAGCAGTTCTTC. Protein product: CASSLLFGLAGNEQFF.